Detailed here is one TCR beta chain. Germline assignment: CDR1 MNHEY and CDR2 SVGEGT. This CDR3 is 13 amino acids long. Trimming removed 6 bases at V and 5 bases at J, with 13 bases between. The entry originates in a study of T-cell memory formation after mild COVID-19. TCRdb passed the 5' RACE reads through MiXCR, listing each CDR3 protein once. The table includes about 400,000 distinct CDR3 sequences, roughly a quarter detected once. Sequencing was carried out using PBMCs or a T cell subset sorted from them (not recorded which). The rearrangement uses TRBV6-2 or TRBV6-3 and TRBJ2-5; D is perhaps TRBD2 (6 bases). The clonotype was recovered from an adult woman who had mild COVID-19 (a few samples of this study predate the infection). Cell type and time point are not known. The CDR3 region is CASRAGGHETQYF. The DNA for the CDR3 is TGTGCCAGCAGAGCGGGCGGGCATGAGACCCAGTACTTC.